Here is one T cell receptor beta chain with its context. The record originates from a study of blood T cell repertoires in COVID-19. Looking at the study overall: Specimens from acute and convalescent COVID-19 originated in the United States, Italy and Spain. PBMCs, B-cell-depleted T cells, or T cells were the source of the cDNA or gDNA that made up the material.

In the original processing: Amplification from reference gene primers served as the basis for estimated nucleated cell counts. TCRdb's table, derived via immunoSEQ multiplex PCR, lists solely in-frame clones and lacks some. D and trimming were read from the DNA, whereas the V and J calls and clone size are those reported in that table. The sample holds 250,000 or so clones, approximately 80% seen once. The ends lost 3 bases at V and 1 base at J; junction bases unmatched: 12. Germline CDR1 SGHTA, CDR2 FQGNSA. CDR3 length: 17 residues. This receptor was obtained from a man aged 25-45 years who had recovered from COVID-19. The specimen was peripheral blood. The chain uses TRBV7-2 and TRBJ2-7, with 7 bases lining up with TRBD1. CDR3 sequence (DNA): TGTGCCAGCAGCTTGGGCCGAGGGGGCTATGGGTCCTACGAGCAGTACTTC. Its translation: CASSLGRGGYGSYEQYF.